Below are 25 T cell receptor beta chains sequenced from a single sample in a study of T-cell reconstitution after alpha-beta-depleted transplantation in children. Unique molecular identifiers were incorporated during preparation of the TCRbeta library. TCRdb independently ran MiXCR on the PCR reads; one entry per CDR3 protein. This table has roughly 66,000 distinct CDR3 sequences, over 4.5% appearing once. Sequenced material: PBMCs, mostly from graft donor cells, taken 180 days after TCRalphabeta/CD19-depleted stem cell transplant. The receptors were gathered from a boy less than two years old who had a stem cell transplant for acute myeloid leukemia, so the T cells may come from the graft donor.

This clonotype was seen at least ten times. The CDR3 loop is CASSAQPTSYEQYV. In nucleotides, the CDR3 is TGTGCCAGCAGTGCTCAACCGACCTCCTACGAGCAGTACGTC. V gene TRBV2 combines with J gene TRBJ2-7; no clear D gene. The CDR3 spans 14 residues. The germline gives CDR1 SNHLY, CDR2 FYNNEI. The V and J ends lost 4 bases and 0 bases respectively, with 10 bases between them.

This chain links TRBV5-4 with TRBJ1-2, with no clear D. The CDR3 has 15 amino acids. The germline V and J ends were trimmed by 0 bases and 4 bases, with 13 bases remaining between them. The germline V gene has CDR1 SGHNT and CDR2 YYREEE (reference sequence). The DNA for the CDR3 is TGTGCCAGCAGCTTGGGGAACAAGCTTAGCTATGGCTACACCTTC. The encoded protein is CASSLGNKLSYGYTF.

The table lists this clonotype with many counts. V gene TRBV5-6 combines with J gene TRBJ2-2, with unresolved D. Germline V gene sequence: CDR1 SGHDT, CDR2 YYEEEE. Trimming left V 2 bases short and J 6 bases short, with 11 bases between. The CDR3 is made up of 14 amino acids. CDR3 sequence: CASSFSGGSGELFF. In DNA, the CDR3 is TGTGCCAGCAGCTTTTCTGGCGGTTCCGGGGAGCTGTTTTTT.

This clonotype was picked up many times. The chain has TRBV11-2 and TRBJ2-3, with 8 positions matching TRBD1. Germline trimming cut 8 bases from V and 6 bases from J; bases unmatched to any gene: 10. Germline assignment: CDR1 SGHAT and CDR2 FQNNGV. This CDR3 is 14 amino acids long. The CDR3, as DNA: TGTGCCAGCTTCGACAGGGGAAGGCGGGATACGCAGTATTTT. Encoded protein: CASFDRGRRDTQYF.

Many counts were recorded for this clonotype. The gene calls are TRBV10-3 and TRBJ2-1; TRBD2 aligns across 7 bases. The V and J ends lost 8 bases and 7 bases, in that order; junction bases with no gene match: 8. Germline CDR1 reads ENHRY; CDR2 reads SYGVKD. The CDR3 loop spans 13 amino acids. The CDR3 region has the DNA TGTGCCATCGAACACGGGGAGGGGAATGAGCAGTTCTTC. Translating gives CAIEHGEGNEQFF.

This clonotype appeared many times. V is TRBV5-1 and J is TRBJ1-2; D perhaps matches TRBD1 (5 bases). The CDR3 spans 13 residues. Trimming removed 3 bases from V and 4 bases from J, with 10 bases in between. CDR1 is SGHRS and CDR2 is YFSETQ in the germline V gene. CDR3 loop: CASSWGDSYGYTF. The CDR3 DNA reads TGCGCCAGCAGCTGGGGGGATAGCTATGGCTACACCTTC.

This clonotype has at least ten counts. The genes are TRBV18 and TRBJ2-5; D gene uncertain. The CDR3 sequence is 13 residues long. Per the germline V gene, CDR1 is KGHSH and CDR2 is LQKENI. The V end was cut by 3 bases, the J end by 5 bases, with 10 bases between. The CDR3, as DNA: TGTGCCAGCTCACCTGGGGTGGAGGAGACCCAGTACTTC. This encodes CASSPGVEETQYF. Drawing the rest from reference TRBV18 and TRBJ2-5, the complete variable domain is NAGVMQNPRHLVRRRGQEARLRCSPMKGHSHVYWYRQLPEEGLKFMVYLQKENIIDESGMPKERFSAEFPKEGPSILRIQQVVRGDSAAYFCASSPGVEETQYFGPGTRLLVL.

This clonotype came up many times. CDR3 region: CSASRGGRTYEQYV. The CDR3 DNA sequence: TGCAGTGCTAGCCGCGGGGGTCGGACCTACGAGCAGTACGTC. This rearrangement joins TRBV20-1 to TRBJ2-7, with 7 nucleotides matching TRBD2. The V segment lost 3 bases and the J segment 2 bases; nucleotides outside the gene matches: 7. CDR1 is DFQATT, CDR2 SNEGSKA, per germline (reference sequence). The CDR3 loop spans 14 amino acids.

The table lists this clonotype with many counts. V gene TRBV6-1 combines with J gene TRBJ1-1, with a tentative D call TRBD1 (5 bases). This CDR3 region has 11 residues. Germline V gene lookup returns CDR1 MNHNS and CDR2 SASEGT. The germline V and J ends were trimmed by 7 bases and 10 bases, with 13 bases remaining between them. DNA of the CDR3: TGTGCCAGCACTATATGGGACGGAGCTTTCTTT. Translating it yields CASTIWDGAFF.

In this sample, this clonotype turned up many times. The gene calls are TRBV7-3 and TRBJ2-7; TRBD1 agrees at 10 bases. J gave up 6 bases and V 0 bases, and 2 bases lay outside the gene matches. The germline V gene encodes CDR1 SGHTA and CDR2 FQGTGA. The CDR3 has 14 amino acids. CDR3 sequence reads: CASSLTGTGVEQYF. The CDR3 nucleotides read TGTGCCAGCAGCTTAACGGGGACAGGGGTCGAGCAGTACTTC.

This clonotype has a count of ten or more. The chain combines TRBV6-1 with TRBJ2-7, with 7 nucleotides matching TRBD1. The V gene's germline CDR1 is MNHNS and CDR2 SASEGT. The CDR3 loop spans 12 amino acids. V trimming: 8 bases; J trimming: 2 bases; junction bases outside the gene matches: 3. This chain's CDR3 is CASAGTAYEQYV. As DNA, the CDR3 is TGTGCCAGCGCCGGGACAGCCTACGAGCAGTACGTC.

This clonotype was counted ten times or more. Written as DNA, the CDR3 is TGTGCCAGCAGCTGGATGGCTACAACTAATGAAAAACTGTTTTTT. Its translation: CASSWMATTNEKLFF. The chain couples TRBV7-2 to TRBJ1-4; D call uncertain. Germline V CDR1 and CDR2: SGHTA, FQGNSA. The CDR3 runs 15 residues. The V end was cut by 4 bases, the J end by 0 bases, with 9 bases between. The full variable domain, with the rest looked up from reference TRBV7-2 and TRBJ1-4, is GAGVSQSPSNKVTEKGKDVELRCDPISGHTALYWYRQSLGQGLEFLIYFQGNSAPDKSGLPSDRFSAERTGGSVSTLTIQRTQQEDSAVYLCASSWMATTNEKLFFGSGTQLSVL.

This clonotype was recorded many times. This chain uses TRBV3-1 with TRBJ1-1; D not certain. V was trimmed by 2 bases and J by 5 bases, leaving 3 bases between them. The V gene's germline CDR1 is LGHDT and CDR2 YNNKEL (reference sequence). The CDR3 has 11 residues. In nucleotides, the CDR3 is TGTGCCAGCAGCCAAATGACTGAAGCTTTCTTT. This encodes CASSQMTEAFF.

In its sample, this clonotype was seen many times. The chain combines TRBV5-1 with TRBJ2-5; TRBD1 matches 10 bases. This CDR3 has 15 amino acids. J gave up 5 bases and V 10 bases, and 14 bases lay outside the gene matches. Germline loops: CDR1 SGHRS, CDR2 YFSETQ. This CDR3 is CACSPGQGGWETQYF. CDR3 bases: TGCGCCTGCTCACCTGGACAGGGGGGTTGGGAGACCCAGTACTTC. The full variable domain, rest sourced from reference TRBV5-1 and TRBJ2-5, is KAGVTQTPRYLIKTRGQQVTLSCSPISGHRSVSWYQQTPGQGLQFLFEYFSETQRNKGNFPGRFSGRQFSNSRSEMNVSTLELGDSALYLCACSPGQGGWETQYFGPGTRLLVL.

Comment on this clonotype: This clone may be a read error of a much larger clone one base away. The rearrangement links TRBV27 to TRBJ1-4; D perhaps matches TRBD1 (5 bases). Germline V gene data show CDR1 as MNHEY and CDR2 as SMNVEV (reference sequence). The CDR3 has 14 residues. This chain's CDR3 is CASGRGRDNENLFF. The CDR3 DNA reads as TGTGCCAGTGGGAGGGGTCGAGATAATGAAAACCTGTTTTTT.

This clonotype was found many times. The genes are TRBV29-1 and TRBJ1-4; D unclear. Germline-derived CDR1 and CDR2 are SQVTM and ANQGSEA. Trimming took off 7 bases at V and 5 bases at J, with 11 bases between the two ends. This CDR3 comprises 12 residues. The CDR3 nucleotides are TGCAGCGCCATGAAGTTGAATGAAAAACTGTTTTTT. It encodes CSAMKLNEKLFF.

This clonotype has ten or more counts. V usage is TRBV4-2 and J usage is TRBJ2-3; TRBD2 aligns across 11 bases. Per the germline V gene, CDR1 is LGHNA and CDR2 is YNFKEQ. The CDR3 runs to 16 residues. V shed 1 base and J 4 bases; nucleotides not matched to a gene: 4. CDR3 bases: TGTGCCAGCAGCCAAGTCGTAGCGGGGGGGCCAGATACGCAGTATTTT. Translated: CASSQVVAGGPDTQYF.

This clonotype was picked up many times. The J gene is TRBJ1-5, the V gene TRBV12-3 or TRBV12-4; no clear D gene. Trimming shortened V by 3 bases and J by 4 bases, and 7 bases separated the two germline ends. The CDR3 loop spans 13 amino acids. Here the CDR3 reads CASSFDMNQPQHF. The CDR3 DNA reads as TGTGCCAGCAGTTTTGACATGAATCAGCCCCAGCATTTT.

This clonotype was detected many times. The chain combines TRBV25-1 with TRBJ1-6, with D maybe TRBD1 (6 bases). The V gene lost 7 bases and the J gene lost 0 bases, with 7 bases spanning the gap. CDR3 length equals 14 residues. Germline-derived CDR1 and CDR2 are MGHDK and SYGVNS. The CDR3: CASKQGSYNSPLHF. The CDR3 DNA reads TGTGCCAGCAAACAGGGCTCCTATAATTCACCCCTCCACTTT.

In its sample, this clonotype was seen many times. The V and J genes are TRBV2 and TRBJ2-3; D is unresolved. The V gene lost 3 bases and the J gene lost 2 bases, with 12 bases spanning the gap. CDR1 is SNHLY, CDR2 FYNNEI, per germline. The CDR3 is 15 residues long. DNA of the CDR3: TGTGCCAGCAGTGACCGCCAGTTCGTCACAGATACGCAGTATTTT. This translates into CASSDRQFVTDTQYF. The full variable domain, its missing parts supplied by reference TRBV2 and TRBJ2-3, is EPEVTQTPSHQVTQMGQEVILRCVPISNHLYFYWYRQILGQKVEFLVSFYNNEISEKSEIFDDQFSVERPDGSNFTLKIRSTKLEDSAMYFCASSDRQFVTDTQYFGPGTRLTVL.

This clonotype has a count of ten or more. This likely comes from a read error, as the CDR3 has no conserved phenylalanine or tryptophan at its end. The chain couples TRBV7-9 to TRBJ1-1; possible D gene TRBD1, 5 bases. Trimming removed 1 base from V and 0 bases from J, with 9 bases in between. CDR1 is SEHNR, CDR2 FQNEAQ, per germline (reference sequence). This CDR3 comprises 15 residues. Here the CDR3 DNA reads TGTGCCAGCAGCTTAGGAGGGGCGGTGAACACTGAAGCTTTCTCT. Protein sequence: CASSLGGAVNTEAFS.

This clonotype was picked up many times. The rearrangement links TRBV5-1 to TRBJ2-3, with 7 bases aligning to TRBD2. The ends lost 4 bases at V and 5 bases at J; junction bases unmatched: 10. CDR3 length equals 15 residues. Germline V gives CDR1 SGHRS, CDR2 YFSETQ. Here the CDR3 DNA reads TGCGCCAGCAGCCGGGAGGAACCCCGAGGAGATACGCAGTATTTT. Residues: CASSREEPRGDTQYF.

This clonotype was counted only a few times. CDR3 in DNA: TGTGCCAGCAGTTTAGTCGGGGTGTCAGGAGAAGCTTTCTTT. Translation gives CASSLVGVSGEAFF. V and J are TRBV12-3 or TRBV12-4 and TRBJ1-1; D is uncertain. This CDR3 spans 14 amino acids. V lost 1 base, J lost 8 bases, and 14 bases lay in between.

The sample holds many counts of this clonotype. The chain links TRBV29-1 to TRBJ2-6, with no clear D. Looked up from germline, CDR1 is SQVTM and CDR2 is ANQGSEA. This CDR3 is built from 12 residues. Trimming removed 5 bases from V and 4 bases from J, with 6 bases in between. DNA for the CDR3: TGCAGCGTTTCCTTAGGGGCCAACGTCCTGACTTTC. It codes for CSVSLGANVLTF.

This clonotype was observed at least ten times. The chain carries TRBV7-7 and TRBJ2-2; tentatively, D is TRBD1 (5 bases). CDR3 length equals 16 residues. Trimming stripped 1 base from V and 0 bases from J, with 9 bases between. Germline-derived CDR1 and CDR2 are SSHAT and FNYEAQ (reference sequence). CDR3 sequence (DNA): TGTGCCAGCAGCTTAGTAAGGACAACGAACACCGGGGAGCTGTTTTTT. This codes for CASSLVRTTNTGELFF.